This TCR beta chain was recovered during a study of blood T cell repertoires in COVID-19. Overall study context: Specimens from acute and convalescent COVID-19 originated in the United States, Italy and Spain. PBMCs, B-cell-depleted T cells, or T cells were the source of the cDNA or gDNA that made up the material.

Seattle enrolled patients during active infection and tracked them longitudinally. Authors' methods: Cell counts per sample came from amplifying reference gene primers. Libraries were prepared by immunoSEQ multiplex PCR; TCRdb keeps only in-frame clonotypes and omits some of them. V and J calls plus clone size are reproduced from that table; the DNA served to infer D and trimming. Of about 300,000 clones in the sample, approximately 88% were seen once. The CDR3 runs 18 residues. With 2 bases removed from V and 1 base from J, the gap between germline ends came to 17 bases. The germline CDR1 and CDR2 sequences are PRHDT and FYEKMQ (reference sequence).

V usage is TRBV13 and J usage is TRBJ1-4, with D possibly being TRBD1 (5 bases). This clonotype was sampled from a woman aged 25 to 39 with COVID-19, enrolled during active disease. The sequencing sample was made of peripheral blood. Written as DNA, the CDR3 is TGTGCCAGCAGCTTAAGGGGAGGGGACGCCTTAACTAATGAAAAACTGTTTTTT. Translating it yields CASSLRGGDALTNEKLFF.